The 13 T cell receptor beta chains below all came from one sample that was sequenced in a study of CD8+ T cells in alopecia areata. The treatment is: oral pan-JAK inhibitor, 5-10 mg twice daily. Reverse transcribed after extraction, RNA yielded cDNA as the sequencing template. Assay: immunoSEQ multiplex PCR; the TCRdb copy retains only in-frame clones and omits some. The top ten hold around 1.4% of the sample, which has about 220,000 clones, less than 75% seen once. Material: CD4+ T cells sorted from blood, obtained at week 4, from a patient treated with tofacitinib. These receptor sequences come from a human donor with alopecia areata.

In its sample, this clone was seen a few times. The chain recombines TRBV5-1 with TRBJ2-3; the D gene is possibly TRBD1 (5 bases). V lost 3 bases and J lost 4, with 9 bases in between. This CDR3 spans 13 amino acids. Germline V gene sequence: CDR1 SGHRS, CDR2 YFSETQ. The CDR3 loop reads CASSSEGADTQYF. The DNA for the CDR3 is TGCGCCAGCAGCTCGGAAGGGGCAGATACGCAGTATTTT.

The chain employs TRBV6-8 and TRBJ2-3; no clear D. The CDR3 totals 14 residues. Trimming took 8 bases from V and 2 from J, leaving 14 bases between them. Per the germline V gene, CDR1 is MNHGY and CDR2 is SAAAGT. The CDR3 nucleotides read TGTGCCAGCGGGGAAGACAAGAACACAGATACGCAGTATTTT. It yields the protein CASGEDKNTDTQYF.

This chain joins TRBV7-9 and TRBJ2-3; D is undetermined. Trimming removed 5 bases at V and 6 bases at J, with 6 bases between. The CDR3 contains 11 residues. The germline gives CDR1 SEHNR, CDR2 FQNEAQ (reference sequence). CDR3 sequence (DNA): TGTGCCAGCAGCCTCTCGGATACGCAGTATTTT. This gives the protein CASSLSDTQYF.

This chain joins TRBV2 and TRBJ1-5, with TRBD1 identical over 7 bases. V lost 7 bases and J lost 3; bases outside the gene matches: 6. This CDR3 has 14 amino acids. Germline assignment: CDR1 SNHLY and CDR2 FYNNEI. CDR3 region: CASTDRATNQPQHF. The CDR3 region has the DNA TGTGCCAGCACCGACAGGGCGACCAATCAGCCCCAGCATTTT.

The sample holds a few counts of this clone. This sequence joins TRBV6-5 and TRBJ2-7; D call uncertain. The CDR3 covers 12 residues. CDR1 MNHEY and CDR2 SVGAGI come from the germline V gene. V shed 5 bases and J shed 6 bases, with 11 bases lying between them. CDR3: CASSDTGGEQYF. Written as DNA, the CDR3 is TGTGCCAGCAGTGACACGGGTGGCGAGCAGTACTTC.

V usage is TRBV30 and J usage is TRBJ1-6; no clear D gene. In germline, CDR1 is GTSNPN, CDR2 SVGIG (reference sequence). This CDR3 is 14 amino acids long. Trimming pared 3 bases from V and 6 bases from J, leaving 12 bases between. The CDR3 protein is CAWSVRGINSPLHF. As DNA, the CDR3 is TGTGCCTGGAGCGTTCGGGGTATTAATTCACCCCTCCACTTT. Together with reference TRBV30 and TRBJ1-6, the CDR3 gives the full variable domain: SQTIHQWPATLVQPVGSPLSLECTVEGTSNPNLYWYRQAAGRGLQLLFYSVGIGQISSEVPQNLSASRPQDRQFILSSKKLLLSDSGFYLCAWSVRGINSPLHFGNGTRLTVT.

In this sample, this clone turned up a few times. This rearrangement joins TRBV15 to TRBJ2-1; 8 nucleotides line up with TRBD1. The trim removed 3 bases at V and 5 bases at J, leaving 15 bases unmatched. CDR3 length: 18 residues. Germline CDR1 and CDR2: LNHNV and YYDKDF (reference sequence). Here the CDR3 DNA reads TGTGCCACCAGCAGCCGCAGGGAATCCCGACAGGGGAACAATGAGCAGTTCTTC. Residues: CATSSRRESRQGNNEQFF. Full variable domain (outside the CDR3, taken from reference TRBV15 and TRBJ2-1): DAMVIQNPRYQVTQFGKPVTLSCSQTLNHNVMYWYQQKSSQAPKLLFHYYDKDFNNEADTPDNFQSRRPNTSFCFLDIRSPGLGDTAMYLCATSSRRESRQGNNEQFFGPGTRLTVL.

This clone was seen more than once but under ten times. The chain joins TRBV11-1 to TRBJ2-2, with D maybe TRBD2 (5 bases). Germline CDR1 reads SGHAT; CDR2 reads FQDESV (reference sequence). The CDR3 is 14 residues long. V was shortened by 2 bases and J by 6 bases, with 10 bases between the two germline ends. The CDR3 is CASSLMSGSGELFF. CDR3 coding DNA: TGTGCCAGCAGCTTAATGAGCGGCTCCGGGGAGCTGTTTTTT.

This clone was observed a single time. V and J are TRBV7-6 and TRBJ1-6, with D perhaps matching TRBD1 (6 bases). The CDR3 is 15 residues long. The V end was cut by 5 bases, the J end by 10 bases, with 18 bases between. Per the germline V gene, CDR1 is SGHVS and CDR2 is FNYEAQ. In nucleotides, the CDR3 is TGTGCCAGCAGCCCTTCCCAGGGGATTGGGTCACCCCTCCACTTT. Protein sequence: CASSPSQGIGSPLHF.

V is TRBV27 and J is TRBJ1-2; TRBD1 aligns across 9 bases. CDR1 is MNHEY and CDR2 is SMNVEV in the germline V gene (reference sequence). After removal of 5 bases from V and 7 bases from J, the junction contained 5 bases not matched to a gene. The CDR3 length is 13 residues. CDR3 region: CASSLRQGGGYTF. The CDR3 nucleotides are TGTGCCAGCAGTCTCAGACAGGGGGGTGGCTACACCTTC.

CDR3 in amino acids: CASSQGEGETQYF. CDR3 DNA: TGCGCCAGCAGCCAAGGGGAGGGGGAGACCCAGTACTTC. This chain joins TRBV4-3 and TRBJ2-5; 7 nucleotides match TRBD2. This CDR3 is built from 13 residues. Trimming at V came to 1 base and at J to 5 bases, leaving 1 base not matched to a gene. Germline V gene lookup returns CDR1 LGHNA and CDR2 YSLEER.

CDR3 loop: CASSFTRHGYTF. The CDR3 DNA reads as TGTGCCAGCAGCTTTACTCGGCACGGCTACACCTTC. The gene calls are TRBV5-4 and TRBJ1-2; D gene uncertain. The germline V gene encodes CDR1 SGHNT and CDR2 YYREEE (reference sequence). The CDR3 consists of 12 residues. Trimming took 2 bases from V and 8 from J, leaving 10 bases between them.

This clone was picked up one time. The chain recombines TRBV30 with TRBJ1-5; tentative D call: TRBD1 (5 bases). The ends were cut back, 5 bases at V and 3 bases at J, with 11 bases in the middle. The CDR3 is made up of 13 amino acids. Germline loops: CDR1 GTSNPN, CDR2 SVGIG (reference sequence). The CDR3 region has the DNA TGTGCCTGGGGACAAGGCTACAATCAGCCCCAGCATTTT. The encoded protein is CAWGQGYNQPQHF.